This T cell receptor beta chain was obtained from a study of cytomegalovirus exposure and HLA in healthy donors. Notes on the study in general: Upon later analysis, TCR association rates were observed to vary by HLA locus, being highest for DRB1 and lowest for HLA-C.

About this clone: Its specificity is unknown.

Vbeta (60) and Jbeta (13) primers were used in the PCR. Some clones are missing from TCRdb's copy, which holds only in-frame ones; the method was immunoSEQ multiplex PCR. The table has about 170,000 clones, 85% seen once. Sequenced sample: PBMCs. This TCR derives from a boy aged 2 to 10 in good health and CMV-seronegative.

The chain's CDR3 is CASSVGAGDYEQYF. The CDR3 nucleotides read TGTGCCAGCAGCGTGGGAGCGGGGGACTACGAGCAGTACTTC. This chain connects TRBV9 to TRBJ2-7; 8 bases line up with TRBD2. This CDR3 is built from 14 residues. V shed 2 bases, J shed 3 bases, and the junction held 4 bases outside the gene matches. The V gene's germline CDR1 is SGDLS and CDR2 YYNGEE.